This record covers a single T cell receptor beta chain. Antigen unknown. The record originates from a study of blood T cells in healthy people across ages. Donors ranged from roughly 6 to 90 years old and were healthy Caucasians in Russia. Donors gave roughly 10 milliliters of peripheral blood apiece. Every sample yielded at least 6.5 million isolated PBMCs. This CDR3 region has 15 residues. The V gene's germline CDR1 is SGHAT and CDR2 FQDESV (reference sequence). Using a J-beta primer mix together with a sample-barcoded 5' primer, a second PCR was run for 7 to 11 cycles. TCRdb itself ran the 5' RACE reads through MiXCR, one entry per CDR3 protein. The sample contains hundreds of thousands of distinct CDR3 sequences, about 21% of which appear only once. Study observations and caveats: TCR beta diversity per million T cells fell roughly linearly with age.

What was sequenced was blood. The chain has TRBV11-1 and TRBJ2-5; 10 bases line up with TRBD1. Near its end, the DNA agrees better with TRBJ2-7, so the J call may be wrong. The clonotype comes from an older man in good health. CDR3 loop: CASSVSGTGDVEQYF. The CDR3 nucleotides read TGTGCCAGCAGCGTTTCCGGGACAGGGGATGTCGAGCAGTACTTC.